These 10 T cell receptor beta chains share one sample of origin, sequenced in a study of T cell responses to AZD1222 COVID-19 vaccine (dated by TCRdb to 2020 to 2023). What the time point label conveys for this sample: baseline before first vaccination. Libraries were constructed by the immunoSEQ multiplex PCR assay. The table comes from immuneACCESS by way of TCRdb, which keeps in-frame sequences with V and J called. Part of the clones is missing from these tables; in studies checked, under half for an unresolved V gene and the rest for unknown reasons. This sample gives more than 95,000 clones in total; over 90% of them show up just once. The ten largest account for about 5% of the sample. The material was peripheral blood, obtained on day 0 of AZD1222 vaccination. The receptors were sampled from an adult in good health.

V gene TRBV3-1 (or the pseudogene TRBV3-2) combines with J gene TRBJ2-5, with no clear D. V lost 3 bases and J lost 5, with 16 bases in between. The CDR3 extends over 15 amino acids. Germline V gene sequence: CDR1 LGHDT, CDR2 YNNKEL (reference sequence). The CDR3 DNA is TGTGCCAGCAGCCACCTGGAGAGTAGATCCGAGACCCAGTACTTC. Protein sequence: CASSHLESRSETQYF.

The genes are TRBV2 and TRBJ1-5; D is perhaps TRBD1 (5 bases). Germline assignment: CDR1 SNHLY and CDR2 FYNNEI. The CDR3 is 15 residues long. The V and J ends lost 6 bases and 7 bases respectively, with 19 bases between them. CDR3 protein: CASSQGRGLGQPQHF. Here the CDR3 DNA reads TGTGCCAGCAGCCAAGGGAGGGGTTTAGGACAGCCCCAGCATTTT.

This rearrangement joins TRBV4-2 to TRBJ2-7; 9 bases match TRBD2. CDR1 is LGHNA, CDR2 YNFKEQ, per germline. The V segment lost 0 bases and the J segment 4 bases; nucleotides outside the gene matches: 7. CDR3 length equals 16 residues. CDR3 coding DNA: TGTGCCAGCAGCCAAGAGGAGACTAGCGGATCGTACGAGCAGTACTTC. The encoded protein is CASSQEETSGSYEQYF.

This chain uses TRBV10-3 with TRBJ1-2; the D gene is possibly TRBD1 (5 bases). The CDR3 runs to 14 residues. Trimming took off 0 bases at V and 2 bases at J, with 7 bases between the two ends. Germline V gene sequence: CDR1 ENHRY, CDR2 SYGVKD. In nucleotides, the CDR3 is TGTGCCATCAGTGAGTCGGGGCAGAACTATGGCTACACCTTC. Amino acid sequence: CAISESGQNYGYTF.

This clone came up once. V and J are TRBV18 and TRBJ2-7; TRBD1 matches at 7 bases. V trimming: 3 bases; J trimming: 0 bases; junction bases outside the gene matches: 5. Germline V lookup: CDR1 KGHSH, CDR2 LQKENI. CDR3 size: 15 residues. CDR3 DNA: TGTGCCAGCTCACCCCTTACAGGGGTCTCCTACGAGCAGTACTTC. Its translation: CASSPLTGVSYEQYF.

V usage is TRBV7-6 and J usage is TRBJ2-3, with a weak D call TRBD1 (5 bases). The length of the CDR3 is 16 residues. Between the trimmed V and J ends, which lost 1 base and 1 base, there was a span of 12 bases. The germline gives CDR1 SGHVS, CDR2 FNYEAQ. CDR3 region: CASSLVSGLGTDTQYF. The CDR3, as DNA: TGTGCCAGCAGCTTAGTTTCAGGGCTTGGCACAGATACGCAGTATTTT. Full variable domain (outside the CDR3, taken from reference TRBV7-6 and TRBJ2-3): GAGVSQSPRYKVTKRGQDVALRCDPISGHVSLYWYRQALGQGPEFLTYFNYEAQQDKSGLPNDRFSAERPEGSISTLTIQRTEQRDSAMYRCASSLVSGLGTDTQYFGPGTRLTVL.

In this sample, this clone turned up a few times. The V gene is TRBV6-2 or TRBV6-3, the J gene TRBJ2-3; D is perhaps TRBD1 (6 bases). V lost 5 bases, J lost 2 bases, and 11 bases lay in between. CDR1 MNHEY and CDR2 SVGEGT come from the germline V gene. The CDR3 length is 14 residues. The CDR3 sequence is CASSNGQTTDTQYF. CDR3 in DNA: TGTGCCAGCAGTAACGGACAGACCACAGATACGCAGTATTTT.

This chain uses TRBV7-2 with TRBJ2-1, with TRBD1 matching over 8 bases. V lost 3 bases, J lost 0 bases, and 4 bases stayed unmatched. The CDR3 spans 16 residues. Per the germline V gene, CDR1 is SGHTA and CDR2 is FQGNSA. This CDR3 reads CASSFDRGSSYNEQFF. The CDR3 bases are TGTGCCAGCAGCTTCGACAGGGGCAGCTCCTACAATGAGCAGTTCTTC.

The CDR3 is CASSFLRSGTSTGELFF. The CDR3 DNA is TGTGCCAGCAGCTTCCTTCGGAGCGGGACTAGCACCGGGGAGCTGTTTTTT. The J gene is TRBJ2-2, the V gene TRBV7-2; 8 nucleotides match TRBD2. The V and J ends lost 3 bases and 4 bases, in that order; junction bases with no gene match: 10. This CDR3 contains 17 residues. Germline CDR1 and CDR2: SGHTA and FQGNSA. The full variable domain, with the rest looked up from reference TRBV7-2 and TRBJ2-2, is GAGVSQSPSNKVTEKGKDVELRCDPISGHTALYWYRQSLGQGLEFLIYFQGNSAPDKSGLPSDRFSAERTGGSVSTLTIQRTQQEDSAVYLCASSFLRSGTSTGELFFGEGSRLTVL.

The chain employs TRBV30 and TRBJ2-7; TRBD1 aligns across 9 bases. V gave up 6 bases and J gave up 5 bases; unmatched junction bases: 5. The CDR3 runs 12 residues. Looked up from germline, CDR1 is GTSNPN and CDR2 is SVGIG (reference sequence). Here the CDR3 reads CACGDRANEQYF. CDR3 coding DNA: TGTGCCTGCGGGGACAGGGCCAACGAGCAGTACTTC. Looking up the rest from reference TRBV30 and TRBJ2-7 gives the full variable domain: SQTIHQWPATLVQPVGSPLSLECTVEGTSNPNLYWYRQAAGRGLQLLFYSVGIGQISSEVPQNLSASRPQDRQFILSSKKLLLSDSGFYLCACGDRANEQYFGPGTRLTVT.